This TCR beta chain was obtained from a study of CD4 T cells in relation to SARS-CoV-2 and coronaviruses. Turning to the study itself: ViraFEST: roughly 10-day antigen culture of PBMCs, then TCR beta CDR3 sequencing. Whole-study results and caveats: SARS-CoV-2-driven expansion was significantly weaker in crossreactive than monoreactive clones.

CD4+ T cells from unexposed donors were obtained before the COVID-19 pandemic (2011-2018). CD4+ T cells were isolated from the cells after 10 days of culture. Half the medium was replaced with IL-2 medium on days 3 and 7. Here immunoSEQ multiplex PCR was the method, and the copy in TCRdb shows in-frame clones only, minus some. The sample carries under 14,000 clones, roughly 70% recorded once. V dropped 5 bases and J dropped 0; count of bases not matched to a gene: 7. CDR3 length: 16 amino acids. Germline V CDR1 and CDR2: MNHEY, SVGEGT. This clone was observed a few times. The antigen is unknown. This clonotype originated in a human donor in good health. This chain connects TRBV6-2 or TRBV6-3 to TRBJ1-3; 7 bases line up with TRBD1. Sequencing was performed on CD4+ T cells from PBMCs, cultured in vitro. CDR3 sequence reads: CASSDGTDYSGNTIYF. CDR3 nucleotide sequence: TGTGCCAGCAGTGACGGGACAGATTACTCTGGAAACACCATATATTTT.